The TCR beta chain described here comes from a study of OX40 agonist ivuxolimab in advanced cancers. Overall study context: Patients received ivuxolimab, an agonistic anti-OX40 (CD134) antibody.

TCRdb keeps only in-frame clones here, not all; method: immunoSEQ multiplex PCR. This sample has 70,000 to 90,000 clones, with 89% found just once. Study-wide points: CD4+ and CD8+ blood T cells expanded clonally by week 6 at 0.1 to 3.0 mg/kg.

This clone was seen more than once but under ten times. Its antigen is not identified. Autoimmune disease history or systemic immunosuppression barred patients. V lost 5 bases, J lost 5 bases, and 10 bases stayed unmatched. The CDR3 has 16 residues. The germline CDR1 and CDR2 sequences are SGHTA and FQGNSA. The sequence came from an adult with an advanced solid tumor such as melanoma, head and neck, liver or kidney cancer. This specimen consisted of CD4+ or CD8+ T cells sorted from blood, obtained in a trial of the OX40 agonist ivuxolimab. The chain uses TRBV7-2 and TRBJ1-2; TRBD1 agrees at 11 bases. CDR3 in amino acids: CASSPRTGGPVYGYTF. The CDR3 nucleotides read TGTGCCAGCAGCCCAAGGACAGGGGGCCCCGTATATGGCTACACCTTC. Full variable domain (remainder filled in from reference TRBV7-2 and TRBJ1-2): GAGVSQSPSNKVTEKGKDVELRCDPISGHTALYWYRQSLGQGLEFLIYFQGNSAPDKSGLPSDRFSAERTGGSVSTLTIQRTQQEDSAVYLCASSPRTGGPVYGYTFGSGTRLTVV.